The following is a T cell receptor (beta chain) sequence with its context. Methods used by the authors: It was from reference gene primer amplification that nucleated cell counts were estimated. TCRdb's copy holds only in-frame clones and misses some; the assay was immunoSEQ multiplex PCR. V and J calls and clone size are given by that table; D and trimming were obtained from the DNA. Of about 300,000 clones listed, 90% are singletons. It was during active infection that Seattle patients were enrolled and then longitudinally followed. The source of the sample is a study of blood T cell repertoires in COVID-19. The clonotype comes from a woman between 50 and 59 years old with COVID-19, enrolled during active disease. The sample taken for sequencing was peripheral blood.

The CDR3 nucleotides read TGCGCCAGCAGCTTGGGATCAGAGAGGTCTAATGAAAAACTGTTTTTT. As protein: CASSLGSERSNEKLFF. The chain is built from TRBV5-1 and TRBJ1-4; unclear D gene. The CDR3 has 16 residues. The ends were cut back, 0 bases at V and 3 bases at J, with 12 bases in the middle. Germline assignment: CDR1 SGHRS and CDR2 YFSETQ.